The present TCR beta chain was sequenced within a study of control samples from healthy donors and cancer patients. Clones were sequenced by immunoSEQ multiplex PCR, and TCRdb holds only the in-frame ones, with some missing. The table records approximately 90,000 clones, about 85% of them present only once. There are 13 residues in the CDR3. Germline V lookup: CDR1 GTSNPN, CDR2 SVGIG (reference sequence). Between the trimmed V and J ends, which lost 2 bases and 2 bases, there was a span of 9 bases. Input material: blood. This chain links TRBV30 with TRBJ1-2; D uncertain. This sequence originates from a man under 40 in good health. This CDR3 reads CAWSTGRNYGYTF. The CDR3 DNA reads TGTGCCTGGAGTACTGGACGGAACTATGGCTACACCTTC.